This T cell receptor (beta chain) comes out of a study of blood T cell repertoires in COVID-19. Original processing methods: The authors estimated nucleated cell counts from reference gene primer amplification. Generated by immunoSEQ multiplex PCR, the TCRdb table keeps only in-frame clones and is missing some. V and J calls and clone size are as listed in that table; D and trimming were resolved from the DNA. The sample carries roughly 290,000 clones, roughly 89% recorded once. The trim removed 6 bases at V and 3 bases at J, leaving 7 bases unmatched. Germline assignment: CDR1 SGHTA and CDR2 FQGNSA. This CDR3 spans 15 amino acids. Residents of about two dozen US areas, aged about 18 to 95 years, made up the participants.

This TCR came from a woman aged 40 to 50 who had recovered from COVID-19. The rearrangement links TRBV7-2 to TRBJ1-2; 10 bases fit TRBD1. The specimen was PBMCs or T cells enriched from blood (not recorded which). The CDR3, as DNA: TGTGCCAGCAGACTCTTCGGGACAGGGGACTATGGCTACACCTTC. Protein product: CASRLFGTGDYGYTF.